The sequence of this T cell receptor beta chain was determined in a study of blood T cells in healthy people across ages (dated by TCRdb to the mid-2010s). With regard to the full study: Template switching captured roughly one uniquely barcoded TCR beta cDNA molecule per two T cells in model experiments. To avoid experimental bias, donors of different ages were randomly spread across the sequencing lanes. Donors were grouped into four age groups: young (average 16 years), middle-aged (39), aged (over 55) and long-lived (approximately 82). Two additional independent replicas of 1 million unique cDNA reads from the same blood draw were analyzed for two donors (one aged 18 to 30 and one aged 80 or older). The study measured age-related changes in TCR beta repertoire diversity using deep sequencing normalized with unique cDNA molecular identifiers.

CDR1 and CDR2, per the germline V gene (reference sequence), are DFQATT and SNEGSKA. Cut back by 5 bases and 1 base, the V and J ends lie 17 bases apart. Reading from cysteine to phenylalanine, the CDR3 counts 15 amino acids. Only the CDR3 DNA stays, 45 bases, in frame from base 1. On this clonotype itself: There is no known antigen for this receptor. Base qualities were left out, and no much larger clone turns up one base away.

Library creation used 5' RACE. The reads were generated on an Illumina HiSeq 2500. A second PCR of roughly 7 to 12 cycles was performed with a sample-barcoded 5' primer and a J-beta primer mix. Each TCR beta cDNA molecule received a unique molecular identifier from a template-switch 5' adaptor carrying 12 random nucleotides. Each sample yielded at least 2.5 million CDR3-containing paired-end reads. The Mint cDNA synthesis kit, primed by a TRBC-specific oligonucleotide, was used to synthesize first-strand cDNA from all RNA. All cDNA was treated with uracil-DNA glycosylase and then went through a first 18-cycle PCR with the universal primers M1SS and BC2_uni_R. As for the authors' bioinformatics: For normalization, 1 million high-quality reads were randomly selected from each sample, with every read carrying a distinct molecular identifier. Reads with shared molecular identifiers were discarded instead of being binned into consensus sequences. CDR3 identification, clonotype clustering and error correction used MiTCR with a Q25 quality threshold and the strictest error-elimination algorithm. A nonparametric unseen species model with Euler transformation was used to estimate lower-bound total TCR beta diversity. TCRdb trimmed the raw reads at Q25, called clones with MiXCR and kept productive beta chains. Entries are consolidated by CDR3 protein sequence, retaining the most common genes and DNA. Here the V and J calls rest on TCRdb's processing, not on the authors' analysis. This sample gives roughly 860,000 distinct CDR3 sequences in total; 60% to 80% of them show up just once. Clones ranked in the top ten supply 28% of the sample.

Systemically healthy Caucasian individuals from Russia, roughly 40 in total and aged roughly 6 to 100 years, were included as donors. Each donor gave around 9.9 milliliters of peripheral blood, collected into EDTA-treated Vacutainer tubes. Ficoll-Paque density-gradient centrifugation was used to isolate PBMCs, with at least 6 million obtained per sample. Trizol reagent was used to extract total RNA from PBMCs, with at least 6 micrograms per sample. Naive CD45RAhigh/CD27high T cell percentages were measured by flow cytometry on a PBMC aliquot from every donor. General conclusions and limits of the study: Because donor CMV infection status was unknown, age-related changes in expanded clonotypes were potentially confounded. Observed TCR beta diversity per million T cells fell roughly linearly with age, and a significant reduction was already apparent by age around 39. Compared with the aged group, the long-lived group had more naive CD4+ T cells, fewer expanded clones and increased TCR diversity, suggesting age selection. Since profiling was done on bulk unsorted PBMCs, naive and antigen-experienced compartments could not be conclusively compared. Estimates of total diversity based on one million sequenced T cells were considered lower bounds and underestimates. There was a strong correlation between observed TCR beta diversity and the percentage of naive T cells measured by flow cytometry.

This receptor was taken from a man aged 25-40 years in good health. Here the chain combines TRBV20-1 and TRBJ2-5, with the D gene not clear enough to name. The sequenced material came from blood. The DNA sequence is TGCAGTGCTCCCAAGTCCGGAGCCCGCCAAGAGACCCAGTACTTC. Translated, it gives CSAPKSGARQETQYF.